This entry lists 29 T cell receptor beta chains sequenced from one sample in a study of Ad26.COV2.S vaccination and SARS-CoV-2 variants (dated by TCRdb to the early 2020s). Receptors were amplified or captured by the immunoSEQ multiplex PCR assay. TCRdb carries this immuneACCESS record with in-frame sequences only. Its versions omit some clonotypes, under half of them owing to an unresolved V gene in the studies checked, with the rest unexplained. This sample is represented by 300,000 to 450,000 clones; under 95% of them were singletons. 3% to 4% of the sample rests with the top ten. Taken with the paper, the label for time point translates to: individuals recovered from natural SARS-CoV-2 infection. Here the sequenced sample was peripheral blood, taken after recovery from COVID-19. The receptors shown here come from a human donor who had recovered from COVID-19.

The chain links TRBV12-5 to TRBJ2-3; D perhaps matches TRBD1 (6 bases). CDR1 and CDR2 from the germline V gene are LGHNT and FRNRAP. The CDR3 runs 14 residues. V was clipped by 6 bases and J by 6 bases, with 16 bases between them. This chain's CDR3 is CASGPRQVQDTQYF. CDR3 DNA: TGTGCTAGTGGCCCGAGACAGGTCCAGGATACGCAGTATTTT.

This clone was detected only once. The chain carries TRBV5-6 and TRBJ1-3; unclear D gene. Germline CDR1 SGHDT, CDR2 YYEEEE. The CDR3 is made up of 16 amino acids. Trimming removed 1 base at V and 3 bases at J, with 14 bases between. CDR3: CASSLSRSFSGNTIYF. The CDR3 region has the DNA TGTGCCAGCAGCTTGAGTCGGTCGTTCAGTGGAAACACCATATATTTT.

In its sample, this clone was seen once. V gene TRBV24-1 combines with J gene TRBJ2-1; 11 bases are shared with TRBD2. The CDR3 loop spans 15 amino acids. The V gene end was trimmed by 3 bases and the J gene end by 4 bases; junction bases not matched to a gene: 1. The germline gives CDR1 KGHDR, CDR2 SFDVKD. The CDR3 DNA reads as TGTGCCACCAGTGATGGGACTAGCGGATACAATGAGCAGTTCTTC. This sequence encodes CATSDGTSGYNEQFF.

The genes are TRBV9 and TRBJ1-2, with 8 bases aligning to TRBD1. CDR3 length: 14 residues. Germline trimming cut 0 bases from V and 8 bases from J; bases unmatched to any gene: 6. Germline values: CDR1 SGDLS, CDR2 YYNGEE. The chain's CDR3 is CASSVEDRVRGYTF. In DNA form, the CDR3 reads TGTGCCAGCAGCGTAGAGGACAGGGTGAGAGGCTACACCTTC.

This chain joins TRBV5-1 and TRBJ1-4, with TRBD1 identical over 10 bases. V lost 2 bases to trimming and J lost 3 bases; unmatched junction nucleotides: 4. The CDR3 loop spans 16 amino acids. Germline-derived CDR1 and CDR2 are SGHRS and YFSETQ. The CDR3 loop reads CASSLGQGVSNEKLFF. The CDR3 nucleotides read TGCGCCAGCAGCTTAGGACAGGGGGTCTCTAATGAAAAACTGTTTTTT.

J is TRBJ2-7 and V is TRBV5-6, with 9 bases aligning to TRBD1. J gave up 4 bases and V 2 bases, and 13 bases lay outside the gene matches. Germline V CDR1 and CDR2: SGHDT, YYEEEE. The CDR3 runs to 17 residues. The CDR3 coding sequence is TGTGCCAGCAGCTTACTCCGGACAGGGGCCGGGAAGTACGAGCAGTACTTC. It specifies CASSLLRTGAGKYEQYF.

In nucleotides, the CDR3 is TGTGCCAGCAGCGTACAGGGGAACTATGGCTACACCTTC. Encoded protein: CASSVQGNYGYTF. The rearrangement uses TRBV14 and TRBJ1-2; 7 positions agree with TRBD1. Germline V gene lookup returns CDR1 SGHDN and CDR2 FVKESK. CDR3 length equals 13 residues. J was trimmed by 2 bases and V by 5 bases; bases with no gene match: 2.

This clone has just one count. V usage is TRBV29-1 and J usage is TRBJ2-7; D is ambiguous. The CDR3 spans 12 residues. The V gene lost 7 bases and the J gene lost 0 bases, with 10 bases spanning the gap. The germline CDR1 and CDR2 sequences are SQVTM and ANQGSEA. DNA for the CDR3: TGCAGCGCACAGAAGAGCTCCTACGAGCAGTACTTC. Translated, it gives CSAQKSSYEQYF.

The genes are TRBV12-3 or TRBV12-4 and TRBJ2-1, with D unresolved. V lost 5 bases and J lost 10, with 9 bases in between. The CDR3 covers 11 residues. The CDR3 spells CASSARWEQFF. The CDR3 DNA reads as TGTGCCAGCAGTGCCAGGTGGGAGCAGTTCTTC.

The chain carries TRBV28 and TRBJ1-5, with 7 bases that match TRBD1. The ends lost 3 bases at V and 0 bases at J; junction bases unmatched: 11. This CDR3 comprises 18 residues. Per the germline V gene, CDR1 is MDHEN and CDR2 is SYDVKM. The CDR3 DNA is TGTGCCAGCAGTTTGTTTCAACAGGGGCAGTATAGCAATCAGCCCCAGCATTTT. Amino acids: CASSLFQQGQYSNQPQHF.

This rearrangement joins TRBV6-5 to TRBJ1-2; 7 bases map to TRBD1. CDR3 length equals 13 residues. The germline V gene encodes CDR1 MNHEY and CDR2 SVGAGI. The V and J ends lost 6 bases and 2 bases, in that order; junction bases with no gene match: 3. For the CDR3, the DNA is TGTGCCAGCAGGCGACAGGGCAACTATGGCTACACCTTC. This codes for CASRRQGNYGYTF.

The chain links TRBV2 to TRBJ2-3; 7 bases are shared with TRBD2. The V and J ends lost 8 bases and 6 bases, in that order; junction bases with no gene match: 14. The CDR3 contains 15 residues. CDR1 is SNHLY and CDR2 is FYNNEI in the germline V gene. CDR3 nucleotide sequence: TGTGCCAGCGGGAGGAAGGGAGGGTTCCCCGATACGCAGTATTTT. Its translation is CASGRKGGFPDTQYF.

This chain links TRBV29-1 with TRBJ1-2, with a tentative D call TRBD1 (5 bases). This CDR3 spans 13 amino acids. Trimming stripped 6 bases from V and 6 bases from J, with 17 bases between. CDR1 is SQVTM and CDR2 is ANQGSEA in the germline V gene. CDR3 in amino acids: CSVPKSGENGYTF. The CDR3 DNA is TGCAGCGTACCTAAATCGGGGGAAAATGGCTACACCTTC.

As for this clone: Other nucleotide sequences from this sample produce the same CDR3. The CDR3 here is CASSPPLAGTDTQYF. The CDR3 coding sequence is TGTGCCAGCTCACCACCGCTAGCGGGCACAGATACGCAGTATTTT. This chain connects TRBV18 to TRBJ2-3; 7 nucleotides line up with TRBD2. Trimming cost V 0 bases and J 1 base; bases outside gene matches: 1. Germline V gives CDR1 KGHSH, CDR2 LQKENI. The CDR3 consists of 15 residues.

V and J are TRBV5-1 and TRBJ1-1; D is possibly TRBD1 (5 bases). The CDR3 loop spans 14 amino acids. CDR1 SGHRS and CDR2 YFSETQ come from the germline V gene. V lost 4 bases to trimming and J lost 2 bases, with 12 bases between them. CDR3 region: CASSPTWGNTEAFF. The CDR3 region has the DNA TGCGCCAGCAGCCCTACATGGGGCAACACTGAAGCTTTCTTT.

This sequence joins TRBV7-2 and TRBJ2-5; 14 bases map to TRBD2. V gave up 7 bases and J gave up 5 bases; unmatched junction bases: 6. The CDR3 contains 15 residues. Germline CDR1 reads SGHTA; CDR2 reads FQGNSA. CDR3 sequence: CASTRTSGGWETQYF. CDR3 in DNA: TGTGCCAGCACCCGGACTAGCGGGGGGTGGGAGACCCAGTACTTC.

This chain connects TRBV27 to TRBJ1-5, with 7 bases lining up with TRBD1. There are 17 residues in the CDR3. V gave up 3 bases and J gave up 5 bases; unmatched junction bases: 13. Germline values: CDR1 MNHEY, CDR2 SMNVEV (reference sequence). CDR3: CASSFGGQPGEDQPQHF. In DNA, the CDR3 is TGTGCCAGCAGTTTTGGGGGACAGCCCGGGGAGGATCAGCCCCAGCATTTT.

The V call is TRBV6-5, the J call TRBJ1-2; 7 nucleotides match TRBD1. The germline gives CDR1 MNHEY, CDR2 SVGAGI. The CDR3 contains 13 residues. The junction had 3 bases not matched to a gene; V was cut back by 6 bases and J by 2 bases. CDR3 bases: TGTGCCAGCAGATCACAGGGGAACTATGGCTACACCTTC. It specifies CASRSQGNYGYTF.

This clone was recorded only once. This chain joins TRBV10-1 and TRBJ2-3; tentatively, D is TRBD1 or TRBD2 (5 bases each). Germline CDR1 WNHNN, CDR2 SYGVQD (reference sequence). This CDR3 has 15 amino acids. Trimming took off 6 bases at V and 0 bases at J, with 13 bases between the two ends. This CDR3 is CASSPGRPSTDTQYF. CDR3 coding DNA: TGCGCCAGCAGCCCGGGACGCCCTAGCACAGATACGCAGTATTTT.

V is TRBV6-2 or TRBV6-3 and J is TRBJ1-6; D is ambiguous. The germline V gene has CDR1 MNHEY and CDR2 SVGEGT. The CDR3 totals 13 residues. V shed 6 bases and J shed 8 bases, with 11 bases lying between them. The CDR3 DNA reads TGTGCCAGCAGCCGCGACGGAGATTCACCCCTCCACTTT. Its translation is CASSRDGDSPLHF.

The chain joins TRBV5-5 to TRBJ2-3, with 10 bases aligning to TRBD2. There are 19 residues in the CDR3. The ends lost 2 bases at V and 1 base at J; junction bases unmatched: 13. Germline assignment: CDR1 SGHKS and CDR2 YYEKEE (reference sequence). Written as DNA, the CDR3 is TGTGCCAGCAGCTTCGCCGTTTTAGCGGGGGGCCGGGGCACAGATACGCAGTATTTT. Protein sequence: CASSFAVLAGGRGTDTQYF.

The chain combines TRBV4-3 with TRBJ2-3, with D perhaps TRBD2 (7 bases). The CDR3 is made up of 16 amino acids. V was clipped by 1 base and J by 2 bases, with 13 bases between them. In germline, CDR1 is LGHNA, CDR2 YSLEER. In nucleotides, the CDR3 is TGCGCCAGCAGCCAAGCACGGGGGGACAACACAGATACGCAGTATTTT. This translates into CASSQARGDNTDTQYF.

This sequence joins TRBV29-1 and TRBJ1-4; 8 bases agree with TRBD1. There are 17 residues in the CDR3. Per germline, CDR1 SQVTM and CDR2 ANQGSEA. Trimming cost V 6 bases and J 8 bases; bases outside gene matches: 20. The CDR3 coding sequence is TGCAGCGTCCTAGGCTCAGGGGGCCTTACTTGGGGGGAAAAACTGTTTTTT. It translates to CSVLGSGGLTWGEKLFF.

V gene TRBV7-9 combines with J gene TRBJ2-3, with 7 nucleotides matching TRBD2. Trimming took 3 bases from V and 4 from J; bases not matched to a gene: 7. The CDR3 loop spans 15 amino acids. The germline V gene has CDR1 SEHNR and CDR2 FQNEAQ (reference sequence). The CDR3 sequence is CASSFRGVGADTQYF. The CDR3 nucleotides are TGTGCCAGCAGCTTCCGGGGGGTTGGTGCAGATACGCAGTATTTT.

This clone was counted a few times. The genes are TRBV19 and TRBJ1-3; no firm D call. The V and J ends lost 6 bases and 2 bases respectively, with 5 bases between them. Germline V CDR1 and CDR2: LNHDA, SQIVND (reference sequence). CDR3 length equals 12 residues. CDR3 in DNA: TGTGCCAGTAGAAGCGCTGGAAACACCATATATTTT. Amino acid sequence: CASRSAGNTIYF.

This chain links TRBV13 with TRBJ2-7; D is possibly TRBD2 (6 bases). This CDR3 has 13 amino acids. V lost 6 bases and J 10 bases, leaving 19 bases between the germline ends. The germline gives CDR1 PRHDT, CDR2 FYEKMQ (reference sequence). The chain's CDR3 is CASRRLGDFKQYF. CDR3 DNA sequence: TGTGCCAGCAGACGGTTGGGGGACTTTAAACAGTACTTC.

The CDR3 reads CASREGQDGGYTF. DNA of the CDR3: TGTGCCAGCAGGGAGGGACAGGACGGAGGCTACACCTTC. The chain combines TRBV27 with TRBJ1-2, with 8 bases matching TRBD1. The CDR3 has 13 residues. V lost 6 bases, J lost 8 bases, and 8 bases stayed unmatched. Germline CDR1 and CDR2: MNHEY and SMNVEV (reference sequence).

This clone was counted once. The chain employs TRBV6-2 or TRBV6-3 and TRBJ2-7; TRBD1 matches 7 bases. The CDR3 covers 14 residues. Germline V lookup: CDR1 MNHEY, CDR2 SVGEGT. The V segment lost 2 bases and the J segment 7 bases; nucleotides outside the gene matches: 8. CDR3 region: CASSYPGQVGEQYF. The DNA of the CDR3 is TGTGCCAGCAGTTACCCAGGACAGGTCGGGGAGCAGTACTTC.

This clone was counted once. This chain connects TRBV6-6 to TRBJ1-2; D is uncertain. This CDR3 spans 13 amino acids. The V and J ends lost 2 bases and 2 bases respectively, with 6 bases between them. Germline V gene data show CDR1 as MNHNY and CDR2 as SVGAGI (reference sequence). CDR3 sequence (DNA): TGTGCCAGCAGTTACGATCCCAACTATGGCTACACCTTC. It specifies CASSYDPNYGYTF.